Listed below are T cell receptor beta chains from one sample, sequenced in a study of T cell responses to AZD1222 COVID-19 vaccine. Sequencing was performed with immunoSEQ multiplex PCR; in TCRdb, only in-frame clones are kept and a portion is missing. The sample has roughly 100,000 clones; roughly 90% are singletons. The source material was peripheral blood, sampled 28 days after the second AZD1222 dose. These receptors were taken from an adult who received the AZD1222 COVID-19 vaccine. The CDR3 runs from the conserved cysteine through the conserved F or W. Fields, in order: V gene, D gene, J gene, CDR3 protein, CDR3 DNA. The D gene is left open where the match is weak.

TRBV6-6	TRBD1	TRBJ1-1	CASNGGGGSHEAFF	TGTGCCAGCAACGGTGGAGGGGGCTCACATGAAGCTTTCTTT
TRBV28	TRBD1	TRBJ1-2	CASSYQGVYGYTF	TGTGCCAGCAGTTACCAGGGGGTGTATGGCTACACCTTC
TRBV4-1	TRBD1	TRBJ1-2	CATSPTEGQARLGYTF	TGCGCCACCAGTCCTACAGAAGGACAGGCCAGGTTAGGCTACACCTTC
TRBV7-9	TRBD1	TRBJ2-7	CASSPGQYLGEQYF	TGTGCCAGCAGCCCGGGACAGTACCTAGGAGAGCAGTACTTC
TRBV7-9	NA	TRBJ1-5	CASSSISGRNQPQHF	TGTGCCAGCAGCTCGATCAGCGGCCGCAATCAGCCCCAGCATTTT
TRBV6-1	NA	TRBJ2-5	CASSEAREWETQYF	TGTGCCAGCAGTGAAGCGCGGGAATGGGAGACCCAGTACTTC
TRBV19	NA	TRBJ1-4	CASSPGWGKHGEKLFF	TGTGCCAGTAGCCCTGGCTGGGGGAAGCACGGTGAAAAACTGTTTTTT
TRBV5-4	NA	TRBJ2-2	CASRPTGTNTGELFF	TGTGCCAGCAGACCGACGGGGACGAACACCGGGGAGCTGTTTTTT
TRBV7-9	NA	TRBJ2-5	CASSQEVQETQYF	TGTGCCAGCAGCCAAGAGGTCCAAGAGACCCAGTACTTC
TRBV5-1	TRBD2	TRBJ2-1	CASSFTSGSHNEQFF	TGCGCCAGCAGTTTTACTAGCGGGAGCCACAATGAGCAGTTCTTC